This T cell receptor beta chain was retrieved from a study of somatic mutations in cytotoxic T cells in rheumatoid arthritis. As for the study in general: There were some V beta antibody-stained T-cell populations flow-sorted at nearly 100% purity, and these included V beta1+ cells sequenced for TCRB. Findings of the study overall: In about an eighth of the roughly 60 patients, the largest CD8+ clone exceeded 20% of CD8+ cells.

Original processing notes: Matching published virus-specific TCRB sequences was rare for patient CD8+ clones that were larger than 1%. Sequenced by immunoSEQ multiplex PCR; TCRdb stores in-frame clones only, minus some. V, J and clone size reflect that table, while D and trimming were determined from the DNA. The sample records 20,000 to 25,000 clones, roughly 80% being singletons. CDR1 is SGHDT, CDR2 YYEEEE, per germline. The V and J ends lost 0 bases and 3 bases, in that order; junction bases with no gene match: 3. This CDR3 comprises 15 residues. Of note for this clone: The antigen is undetermined.

Sample: CD8+ T cells sorted from blood. The sequence derives from an adult with rheumatoid arthritis. V is TRBV5-6 and J is TRBJ2-5; 9 bases agree with TRBD1. CDR3 nucleotides: TGTGCCAGCAGCTTGGAATGGGACAGGGAAGAGACCCAGTACTTC. This sequence encodes CASSLEWDREETQYF.